One and the same sample provided the 20 T cell receptor beta chains below, sequenced in a study of shared clonotypes between healthy human individuals. The protocol was immunoSEQ multiplex PCR, while the TCRdb copy is restricted to in-frame clones and leaves out a portion. The sample carries about 490,000 clones, approximately 79% recorded once. Sequencing was performed on PBMCs. Receptor source: a woman in her thirties or forties in good health. Some clones in this sample may be carry-over from other donors' samples.

A single count supports this clone. The chain is built from TRBV7-2 and TRBJ1-3; possible D gene TRBD1, 6 bases. Germline-derived CDR1 and CDR2 are SGHTA and FQGNSA. Trimming took 5 bases from V and 4 from J, leaving 18 bases between them. CDR3 length: 16 amino acids. Here the CDR3 DNA reads TGTGCCAGCAGCACTGGCAGGGGAGGGTTCGGAAACACCATATATTTT. Protein product: CASSTGRGGFGNTIYF. The full variable domain, completed using reference TRBV7-2 and TRBJ1-3, is GAGVSQSPSNKVTEKGKDVELRCDPISGHTALYWYRQSLGQGLEFLIYFQGNSAPDKSGLPSDRFSAERTGGSVSTLTIQRTQQEDSAVYLCASSTGRGGFGNTIYFGEGSWLTVV.

This clone was observed many times. The chain carries TRBV4-1 and TRBJ1-1, with D possibly being TRBD1 (6 bases). Deletions cut 1 base from V and 8 bases from J, with 35 bases between. The CDR3 covers 21 residues. Germline V lookup: CDR1 MGHRA, CDR2 YSYEKL. The CDR3 loop reads CASSQVWGASVLMDAKDEAFF. The DNA of the CDR3 is TGCGCCAGCAGCCAAGTGTGGGGGGCTTCGGTTCTAATGGACGCGAAAGACGAAGCTTTCTTT.

The rearrangement joins TRBV25-1 to TRBJ2-6; D is perhaps TRBD1 (5 bases). Germline V gives CDR1 MGHDK, CDR2 SYGVNS. The CDR3 loop spans 17 amino acids. With 6 bases removed from V and 2 bases from J, the gap between germline ends came to 17 bases. CDR3 DNA sequence: TGTGCCAGCAGCGGCAGGGTAGGTTTCGCTGGGGCCAACGTCCTGACTTTC. This translates into CASSGRVGFAGANVLTF.

In its sample, this clone was seen once. This sequence joins TRBV28 and TRBJ2-7; the match to TRBD2 covers 7 bases. CDR3 length equals 11 residues. The germline gives CDR1 MDHEN, CDR2 SYDVKM. The CDR3 nucleotides read TGTGCGACAGCAGGCAGCGGGAAGCAGTACTTC. Translation: CATAGSGKQYF.

This clone was counted between two and nine times. The rearrangement joins TRBV2 to TRBJ2-7; D might be TRBD2 (5 bases). The CDR3 totals 14 residues. Germline V CDR1 and CDR2: SNHLY, FYNNEI. The V end was cut by 2 bases, the J end by 3 bases, with 11 bases between. CDR3 protein: CASSEYGNLYEQYF. In DNA, the CDR3 is TGTGCCAGCAGTGAATACGGGAACCTCTACGAGCAGTACTTC. Drawing the rest from reference TRBV2 and TRBJ2-7, the complete variable domain is EPEVTQTPSHQVTQMGQEVILRCVPISNHLYFYWYRQILGQKVEFLVSFYNNEISEKSEIFDDQFSVERPDGSNFTLKIRSTKLEDSAMYFCASSEYGNLYEQYFGPGTRLTVT.

The gene calls are TRBV6-1 and TRBJ1-4, with 8 bases matching TRBD1. CDR1 and CDR2 (germline): MNHNS, SASEGT. V was clipped by 1 base and J by 8 bases; unmatched bases: 6. The CDR3 consists of 15 residues. The CDR3 DNA follows: TGTGCCAGCAGTGAAGGACAGGGGAGAGGGGAAAAACTGTTTTTT. Its protein is CASSEGQGRGEKLFF.

The V call is TRBV4-2, the J call TRBJ2-7; 13 bases line up with TRBD2. With V trimmed by 1 base and J by 9 bases, 9 bases remained unmatched. This CDR3 has 16 residues. CDR1 and CDR2 (germline): LGHNA, YNFKEQ. CDR3 amino acids: CASSQGTSGSKNGQYF. CDR3 nucleotide sequence: TGTGCCAGCAGCCAAGGGACTAGCGGGAGTAAAAACGGGCAGTACTTC.

This rearrangement joins TRBV13 to TRBJ1-5; D call uncertain. The germline V gene encodes CDR1 PRHDT and CDR2 FYEKMQ (reference sequence). The CDR3 covers 14 residues. The germline V and J ends were trimmed by 0 bases and 5 bases, with 8 bases remaining between them. The CDR3 region has the DNA TGTGCCAGCAGCTTAGGGCAGGCGTATCAGCCCCAGCATTTT. Translation: CASSLGQAYQPQHF.

The J gene is TRBJ1-2, the V gene TRBV20-1, with D unresolved. Germline V gene data show CDR1 as DFQATT and CDR2 as SNEGSKA (reference sequence). V dropped 6 bases and J dropped 6 bases, with 11 bases sitting between them. This CDR3 has 11 amino acids. The CDR3 coding sequence is TGCAGTGCCCAAGGTTGGGATGGCTACACCTTC. Amino acid sequence: CSAQGWDGYTF.

The chain links TRBV5-1 to TRBJ2-3, with 7 bases matching TRBD2. V trimming: 3 bases; J trimming: 4 bases; junction bases outside the gene matches: 5. This CDR3 comprises 14 residues. Germline V gene lookup returns CDR1 SGHRS and CDR2 YFSETQ. In DNA, the CDR3 is TGCGCCAGCAGCTCCTTGACTAGCTCAGATACGCAGTATTTT. Its protein is CASSSLTSSDTQYF.

The chain carries TRBV28 and TRBJ2-7; D may correspond to TRBD1 or TRBD2 (5 bases each). Germline V lookup: CDR1 MDHEN, CDR2 SYDVKM. The CDR3 has 15 residues. V lost 3 bases and J 8 bases, leaving 20 bases between the germline ends. CDR3 region: CASSLSGTAPTKQYF. Written as DNA, the CDR3 is TGTGCCAGCAGTTTGTCCGGGACGGCCCCTACGAAGCAGTACTTC.

Comments on this clone: A read error is possible here, since a much larger clone lies one base away. This sequence joins TRBV25-1 and TRBJ2-3; no clear D gene. With 2 bases removed from V and 0 bases from J, the gap between germline ends came to 0 bases. CDR3 length: 12 residues. Germline CDR1 reads MGHDK; CDR2 reads SYGVNS. The CDR3 sequence is CASSESTDTQYF. In DNA form, the CDR3 reads TGTGCCAGCAGTGAAAGCACAGATACGCAGTATTTT.

This chain uses TRBV7-9 with TRBJ2-1; TRBD2 agrees at 7 bases. Germline CDR1 is SEHNR and CDR2 is FQNEAQ (reference sequence). After removal of 4 bases from V and 9 bases from J, the junction contained 12 bases not matched to a gene. This CDR3 region has 15 residues. The CDR3 sequence: CASSSKDTRGVEQFF. The CDR3 DNA is TGTGCCAGCAGCTCGAAAGACACACGGGGGGTTGAGCAGTTCTTC.

About this clone itself: Within the sample, other DNA sequences also encode this same CDR3. This rearrangement joins TRBV5-1 to TRBJ1-3, with D possibly being TRBD1 (6 bases). Trimming left V 0 bases short and J 7 bases short, with 11 bases between. The CDR3 is 14 residues long. The germline V gene encodes CDR1 SGHRS and CDR2 YFSETQ. The CDR3 DNA reads TGCGCCAGCAGCTTGGCAGGGGTTGGTAACACCATATATTTT. Protein product: CASSLAGVGNTIYF.

The genes are TRBV5-1 and TRBJ1-4; the match to TRBD1 covers 7 bases. CDR1 is SGHRS, CDR2 YFSETQ, per germline. The CDR3 is 12 amino acids. The V segment lost 3 bases and the J segment 12 bases; nucleotides outside the gene matches: 5. DNA for the CDR3: TGCGCCAGCAGCTCACAGGGGATGGAACTGTTTTTT. Amino acid sequence: CASSSQGMELFF.

In its sample, this clone was seen a few times. Additional DNA sequences in this sample encode the identical CDR3. The genes are TRBV28 and TRBJ1-4; D is possibly TRBD1 (5 bases). Germline V gene sequence: CDR1 MDHEN, CDR2 SYDVKM. This CDR3 spans 18 amino acids. The V end was cut by 1 base, the J end by 4 bases, with 19 bases between. CDR3 region: CASSLFGAQGFGNEKLFF. The DNA for the CDR3 is TGTGCCAGCAGTTTATTCGGGGCTCAGGGTTTTGGTAATGAAAAACTGTTTTTT.

The chain has TRBV6-1 and TRBJ1-2, with 7 bases identical to TRBD1. Looked up from germline, CDR1 is MNHNS and CDR2 is SASEGT. This CDR3 is built from 15 residues. J lost 4 bases, V lost 3 bases, and 8 bases had no gene match. CDR3 region: CASSEETGFGYGYTF. CDR3 sequence (DNA): TGTGCCAGCAGTGAGGAGACAGGGTTTGGCTATGGCTACACCTTC.

The rearrangement joins TRBV6-1 to TRBJ1-4; D remains ambiguous. The CDR3 has 14 amino acids. Germline V gives CDR1 MNHNS, CDR2 SASEGT. Between the trimmed V and J ends, which lost 1 base and 3 bases, there was a span of 6 bases. The CDR3: CASSEGFPNEKLFF. Written as DNA, the CDR3 is TGTGCCAGCAGTGAAGGGTTCCCTAATGAAAAACTGTTTTTT.

This chain links TRBV19 with TRBJ2-7; 10 bases align to TRBD2. The CDR3 is 16 amino acids. Per the germline V gene, CDR1 is LNHDA and CDR2 is SQIVND (reference sequence). The junction had 9 bases not matched to a gene; V was cut back by 2 bases and J by 5 bases. The CDR3 here is CASSISASGSPNEQYF. Here the CDR3 DNA reads TGTGCCAGTAGTATATCGGCTAGCGGGAGCCCCAACGAGCAGTACTTC.

The V call is TRBV11-2, the J call TRBJ2-1; D is uncertain. V was clipped by 0 bases and J by 3 bases, with 9 bases between them. Germline V CDR1 and CDR2: SGHAT, FQNNGV. CDR3 size: 15 residues. The CDR3 reads CASSLDSWDYNEQFF. The CDR3 DNA sequence: TGTGCCAGCAGCTTAGACTCCTGGGACTACAATGAGCAGTTCTTC. The variable domain in full, completed from reference TRBV11-2 and TRBJ2-1, reads EAGVAQSPRYKIIEKRQSVAFWCNPISGHATLYWYQQILGQGPKLLIQFQNNGVVDDSQLPKDRFSAERLKGVDSTLKIQPAKLEDSAVYLCASSLDSWDYNEQFFGPGTRLTVL.